Included here is one TCR beta chain sequence, with context. The data derive from a study of technical replicates of blood from several donors. CDR1 is SGDLS and CDR2 is YYNGEE in the germline V gene. CDR3 length: 14 amino acids. After removal of 6 bases from V and 4 bases from J, the junction contained 5 bases not matched to a gene. Assay: immunoSEQ multiplex PCR; the TCRdb copy retains only in-frame clones and omits some. Found here are around 95,000 clones, roughly 94% of them singletons; the top ten hold around 0.23%. This clonotype was obtained from a human donor in good health. This chain uses TRBV9 with TRBJ2-3, with 10 bases fitting TRBD2. Specimen: T cells isolated from PBMCs. The CDR3 loop is CASTATSGADTQYF. In DNA form, the CDR3 reads TGTGCCAGCACAGCAACTAGCGGGGCAGATACGCAGTATTTT. Combining the CDR3 with reference TRBV9 and TRBJ2-3 gives the whole variable domain DSGVTQTPKHLITATGQRVTLRCSPRSGDLSVYWYQQSLDQGLQFLIQYYNGEERAKGNILERFSAQQFPDLHSELNLSSLELGDSALYFCASTATSGADTQYFGPGTRLTVL.